Shown below are 30 T cell receptor beta chains from a single sample sequenced in a study of blood T cell repertoires in COVID-19. TCRdb's copy holds only in-frame clones and misses some; the assay was immunoSEQ multiplex PCR. The data contain fewer than 350,000 clones, about 82% of them singletons. Sequencing was done on a sample of peripheral blood. The source of these receptors is a human donor in a cohort sampled during active COVID-19.

The chain employs TRBV24-1 and TRBJ2-3; 9 bases are a match to TRBD1. Germline V gene sequence: CDR1 KGHDR, CDR2 SFDVKD. The J segment lost 5 bases and the V segment lost 6 bases, leaving 5 bases of the junction unmatched. The CDR3 is made up of 14 amino acids. For the CDR3, the DNA is TGTGCCACCAGTTGGACAGGGGAGAGAGATACGCAGTATTTT. Translating it yields CATSWTGERDTQYF.

The gene calls are TRBV7-2 and TRBJ1-2; 7 bases align to TRBD1. V gave up 4 bases and J gave up 7 bases; unmatched junction bases: 9. The CDR3 sequence is 14 residues long. Germline V lookup: CDR1 SGHTA, CDR2 FQGNSA. CDR3 loop: CASSSSPGTAGYTF. CDR3 coding DNA: TGTGCCAGCAGCTCCAGCCCCGGGACAGCTGGCTACACCTTC.

J is TRBJ1-2 and V is TRBV11-2, with no clear D. V gave up 3 bases and J gave up 5 bases, with 10 bases separating them. The CDR3 has 13 amino acids. Germline loops: CDR1 SGHAT, CDR2 FQNNGV. Here the CDR3 reads CASSFMEKYGYTF. The CDR3 region has the DNA TGTGCCAGCAGCTTCATGGAGAAATATGGCTACACCTTC.

The chain employs TRBV13 and TRBJ1-3; no clear D gene. Looked up from germline, CDR1 is PRHDT and CDR2 is FYEKMQ (reference sequence). The CDR3 has 15 amino acids. Trimming shortened V by 7 bases and J by 0 bases, and 13 bases separated the two germline ends. CDR3 in DNA: TGTGCCAGCACTCACCTATTTCCCTCTGGAAACACCATATATTTT. It yields the protein CASTHLFPSGNTIYF.

This chain links TRBV2 with TRBJ2-3; D not resolved. The germline CDR1 and CDR2 sequences are SNHLY and FYNNEI. The V gene lost 7 bases and the J gene lost 1 base, with 6 bases spanning the gap. This CDR3 comprises 12 residues. The CDR3 region has the DNA TGTGCCAGCACCCGGGGCACAGATACGCAGTATTTT. It translates to CASTRGTDTQYF.

This clone was counted between two and nine times. The rearrangement links TRBV2 to TRBJ1-2; D may be TRBD1 (6 bases). V lost 4 bases to trimming and J lost 6 bases, with 15 bases between them. CDR1 SNHLY and CDR2 FYNNEI come from the germline V gene. The CDR3 has 14 residues. This CDR3 is CASSALTGLNGYTF. In DNA, the CDR3 is TGTGCCAGCAGTGCCCTTACAGGGCTTAATGGCTACACCTTC.

The V gene is TRBV19, the J gene TRBJ1-5; weak D call: TRBD1 (6 bases). CDR3 length: 15 amino acids. Deletions cut 8 bases from V and 2 bases from J, with 16 bases between. The germline CDR1 and CDR2 sequences are LNHDA and SQIVND (reference sequence). The CDR3 DNA reads TGTGCCAGTGTACAGGGTTGGGTCGGCAATCAGCCCCAGCATTTT. Translated, it gives CASVQGWVGNQPQHF.

The chain couples TRBV24-1 to TRBJ1-2; no clear D gene. CDR1 and CDR2 from the germline V gene are KGHDR and SFDVKD. The CDR3 has 12 residues. Trimming pared 4 bases from V and 8 bases from J, leaving 10 bases between. CDR3 sequence: CATSDPREGYTF. CDR3 sequence (DNA): TGTGCCACCAGTGACCCAAGAGAGGGCTACACCTTC.

This chain joins TRBV3-1 (or the pseudogene TRBV3-2) and TRBJ2-7; the match to TRBD1 covers 9 bases. CDR3 length: 14 residues. V trimming: 10 bases; J trimming: 2 bases; junction bases outside the gene matches: 9. The germline CDR1 and CDR2 sequences are LGHDT and YNNKEL (reference sequence). In DNA form, the CDR3 reads TGTGCCACCGCCGGGACAGGGAGGACCTACGAGCAGTACTTC. Protein product: CATAGTGRTYEQYF.

This clone has only one observation. The chain employs TRBV10-3 and TRBJ2-2; 7 bases map to TRBD1. The CDR3 totals 15 residues. Looked up from germline, CDR1 is ENHRY and CDR2 is SYGVKD. The trim removed 8 bases at V and 4 bases at J, leaving 10 bases unmatched. CDR3 in amino acids: CAIHKRDSPTGELFF. CDR3 coding DNA: TGTGCCATCCATAAAAGGGACAGTCCCACCGGGGAGCTGTTTTTT.

V usage is TRBV27 and J usage is TRBJ2-7; D is ambiguous. The germline V gene encodes CDR1 MNHEY and CDR2 SMNVEV (reference sequence). V gave up 3 bases and J gave up 2 bases, with 8 bases separating them. This CDR3 contains 13 residues. In nucleotides, the CDR3 is TGTGCCAGCAGTTTTAACGGAGCCTACGAGCAGTACTTC. It specifies CASSFNGAYEQYF.

This clone has just one count. The chain recombines TRBV11-3 with TRBJ2-2; TRBD2 is a possible D gene (6 bases). Germline V gene sequence: CDR1 SGHNT, CDR2 YENEEA. V lost 1 base and J 1 base, leaving 7 bases between the germline ends. The CDR3 is 15 residues long. The DNA of the CDR3 is TGTGCCAGCAGCTTAGGGCGGGGGAACACCGGGGAGCTGTTTTTT. Amino acid sequence: CASSLGRGNTGELFF. The entire variable domain, with the rest obtained from reference TRBV11-3 and TRBJ2-2, is as follows: EAGVVQSPRYKIIEKKQPVAFWCNPISGHNTLYWYLQNLGQGPELLIRYENEEAVDDSQLPKDRFSAERLKGVDSTLKIQPAELGDSAVYLCASSLGRGNTGELFFGEGSRLTVL.

The chain recombines TRBV11-2 with TRBJ1-6; D is possibly TRBD1 (5 bases). V lost 2 bases to trimming and J lost 3 bases, with 14 bases between them. Per the germline V gene, CDR1 is SGHAT and CDR2 is FQNNGV. The CDR3 loop spans 17 amino acids. This CDR3 reads CASSLSGEALYNSPLHF. The CDR3 DNA follows: TGTGCCAGCAGCTTATCGGGGGAGGCCCTCTATAATTCACCCCTCCACTTT. Combining the CDR3 with reference TRBV11-2 and TRBJ1-6 gives the whole variable domain EAGVAQSPRYKIIEKRQSVAFWCNPISGHATLYWYQQILGQGPKLLIQFQNNGVVDDSQLPKDRFSAERLKGVDSTLKIQPAKLEDSAVYLCASSLSGEALYNSPLHFGNGTRLTVT.

The V and J genes are TRBV3-1 (or the pseudogene TRBV3-2) and TRBJ2-1; 7 bases are a match to TRBD2. Trimming took 2 bases from V and 8 from J; bases not matched to a gene: 9. CDR1 and CDR2 from the germline V gene are LGHDT and YNNKEL (reference sequence). The CDR3 is 15 residues long. In DNA, the CDR3 is TGTGCCAGCAGCCAATTATACGGGACTAAGGATGAGCAGTTCTTC. Its protein is CASSQLYGTKDEQFF.

J is TRBJ2-2 and V is TRBV12-3 or TRBV12-4; the D is unclear. The V end lost 4 bases, the J end lost 2 bases, and 5 bases lay between the germline ends. The CDR3 covers 13 residues. The CDR3 protein is CASSWHNTGELFF. Written as DNA, the CDR3 is TGTGCCAGCAGTTGGCATAACACCGGGGAGCTGTTTTTT.

V gene TRBV12-3 or TRBV12-4 combines with J gene TRBJ1-1; D remains unclear. V lost 1 base and J 3 bases, leaving 6 bases between the germline ends. The CDR3 contains 13 residues. The CDR3 DNA reads TGTGCCAGCAGTTTAGATGCGGACACTGAAGCTTTCTTT. Translated, it gives CASSLDADTEAFF.

V and J are TRBV14 and TRBJ1-3; D not resolved. CDR3 length: 16 amino acids. The ends were cut back, 1 base at V and 2 bases at J, with 12 bases in the middle. Per the germline V gene, CDR1 is SGHDN and CDR2 is FVKESK. This CDR3 is CASSQAWHATGNTIYF. The CDR3 coding sequence is TGTGCCAGCAGCCAAGCTTGGCATGCCACTGGAAACACCATATATTTT.

V and J are TRBV6-5 and TRBJ1-1; 10 bases agree with TRBD1. V lost 6 bases to trimming and J lost 5 bases; unmatched junction nucleotides: 3. Germline V gives CDR1 MNHEY, CDR2 SVGAGI. The CDR3 is made up of 13 amino acids. CDR3 DNA sequence: TGTGCCAGCAGCCAGGACAGGGGGACTGAAGCTTTCTTT. It is translated as CASSQDRGTEAFF.

The V and J genes are TRBV27 and TRBJ1-6, with 8 positions matching TRBD1. V lost 4 bases to trimming and J lost 7 bases; unmatched junction nucleotides: 6. CDR3 length: 15 residues. In germline, CDR1 is MNHEY, CDR2 SMNVEV (reference sequence). The CDR3 DNA is TGTGCCAGCAGTTCGACAGGGGTTTTCAATTCACCCCTCCACTTT. Translating it yields CASSSTGVFNSPLHF.

The chain combines TRBV27 with TRBJ1-4; 7 nucleotides agree with TRBD1. Trimming cost V 7 bases and J 8 bases; bases outside gene matches: 7. Germline CDR1 and CDR2: MNHEY and SMNVEV (reference sequence). The CDR3 contains 13 residues. CDR3 nucleotides: TGTGCCAGCAAAAAGCCAGGGGGAGAAAAACTGTTTTTT. Amino acid sequence: CASKKPGGEKLFF.

The V call is TRBV6-5, the J call TRBJ1-2; weak D call: TRBD1 (5 bases). Germline V lookup: CDR1 MNHEY, CDR2 SVGAGI. This CDR3 is built from 14 residues. Trimming pared 5 bases from V and 1 base from J, leaving 11 bases between. The CDR3 is CASSPGGFNYGYTF. CDR3 DNA: TGTGCCAGCAGTCCGGGGGGGTTTAACTATGGCTACACCTTC.

This clone has just a few counts. The V call is TRBV6-1, the J call TRBJ2-3, with D unresolved. This CDR3 contains 14 residues. Per the germline V gene, CDR1 is MNHNS and CDR2 is SASEGT. Trimming removed 1 base at V and 2 bases at J, with 7 bases between. CDR3 amino acids: CASSEVGATDTQYF. The CDR3 nucleotides are TGTGCCAGCAGTGAAGTGGGCGCCACAGATACGCAGTATTTT.

The V call is TRBV7-9, the J call TRBJ1-2; TRBD1 aligns across 7 bases. The trim removed 3 bases at V and 6 bases at J, leaving 7 bases unmatched. CDR1 is SEHNR and CDR2 is FQNEAQ in the germline V gene (reference sequence). The CDR3 length is 14 residues. Here the CDR3 DNA reads TGTGCCAGCAGCTTTTCCTTTCAGGGGGATGGCTACACCTTC. It encodes CASSFSFQGDGYTF.

J is TRBJ2-5 and V is TRBV21-1; TRBD2 was called by the table and not checked on the DNA. TRBV21-1 is labeled a pseudogene. The CDR3 has 20 amino acids. CDR3 nucleotide sequence: TGTGCCAGCAGCAAAGCGGGACTAGCGGGGGGTCGGAGGAGACAAGAGACCCAGTACTTC. The encoded protein is CASSKAGLAGGRRRQETQYF.

The CDR3: CASSVVGDTQYF. Here the CDR3 DNA reads TGTGCCAGCAGCGTAGTCGGAGATACGCAGTATTTT. The chain has TRBV9 and TRBJ2-3; no clear D gene. The length of the CDR3 is 12 residues. Germline V gene lookup returns CDR1 SGDLS and CDR2 YYNGEE. V was shortened by 0 bases and J by 5 bases, with 4 bases between the two germline ends. Using reference TRBV9 and TRBJ2-3 for the parts outside the CDR3, the full variable domain is DSGVTQTPKHLITATGQRVTLRCSPRSGDLSVYWYQQSLDQGLQFLIQYYNGEERAKGNILERFSAQQFPDLHSELNLSSLELGDSALYFCASSVVGDTQYFGPGTRLTVL.

The chain couples TRBV5-1 to TRBJ1-4; D ambiguous. Germline-derived CDR1 and CDR2 are SGHRS and YFSETQ. V lost 0 bases and J lost 7, with 10 bases in between. The CDR3 runs 14 residues. CDR3 nucleotides: TGCGCCAGCAGCTTGGACCGGGGATCTGAAAAACTGTTTTTT. Its translation: CASSLDRGSEKLFF. The variable domain in full, completed from reference TRBV5-1 and TRBJ1-4, reads KAGVTQTPRYLIKTRGQQVTLSCSPISGHRSVSWYQQTPGQGLQFLFEYFSETQRNKGNFPGRFSGRQFSNSRSEMNVSTLELGDSALYLCASSLDRGSEKLFFGSGTQLSVL.

A single count supports this clone. Here the CDR3 reads CASSLRDRVNSPLHF. The CDR3 nucleotides are TGCGCCAGCAGCTTACGGGACAGGGTTAATTCACCCCTCCACTTT. The chain has TRBV5-1 and TRBJ1-6; TRBD1 matches 9 bases. The CDR3 is made up of 15 amino acids. J lost 6 bases, V lost 2 bases, and 3 bases had no gene match. Per the germline V gene, CDR1 is SGHRS and CDR2 is YFSETQ.

This clone was counted a few times. At the DNA level, this CDR3 is encoded by other sequences in the same sample as well. The V gene is TRBV7-3, the J gene TRBJ2-1; no clear D gene. The germline CDR1 and CDR2 sequences are SGHTA and FQGTGA. The ends were cut back, 0 bases at V and 4 bases at J, with 4 bases in the middle. The CDR3 totals 13 residues. The CDR3 protein is CASSLTGYNEQFF. CDR3 bases: TGTGCCAGCAGCTTAACCGGGTACAATGAGCAGTTCTTC.

This chain joins TRBV15 and TRBJ2-1, with TRBD1 identical over 8 bases. Germline V CDR1 and CDR2: LNHNV, YYDKDF (reference sequence). V shed 3 bases and J 8 bases; nucleotides not matched to a gene: 9. The CDR3 runs to 15 residues. CDR3: CATSRAGGAIDEQFF. CDR3 bases: TGTGCCACCAGCAGGGCAGGGGGCGCAATTGATGAGCAGTTCTTC.

V is TRBV30 and J is TRBJ1-1; D ambiguous. The CDR3 is 13 residues long. V lost 5 bases, J lost 1 base, and 11 bases lay in between. In germline, CDR1 is GTSNPN, CDR2 SVGIG (reference sequence). The CDR3 coding sequence is TGTGCCTGGGCCCGACCGGGGAACACTGAAGCTTTCTTT. It specifies CAWARPGNTEAFF.